The 8 T cell receptor beta chains below all came from one sample that was sequenced in a study of shared T cell receptors in the human thymus. This table comes from immunoSEQ multiplex PCR, and its TCRdb copy is limited to in-frame clones, with some not included. The sample has 700,000 or so clones; 80% to 90% are singletons. These data also featured in a second study, about human thymus T cells.

The specimen sequenced was thymocytes. The receptors derive from a girl less than two years old with a congenital heart defect.

This clone was detected only once. The chain uses TRBV19 and TRBJ1-2, with TRBD1 identical over 7 bases. The CDR3 spans 19 residues. Germline CDR1 LNHDA, CDR2 SQIVND (reference sequence). V lost 3 bases and J lost 1; bases outside the gene matches: 17. CDR3 sequence reads: CASSIGVGTDINLNYGYTF. In nucleotides, the CDR3 is TGTGCCAGTAGTATCGGCGTGGGGACAGATATCAACCTTAACTATGGCTACACCTTC. The full variable domain, its missing parts supplied by reference TRBV19 and TRBJ1-2, is DGGITQSPKYLFRKEGQNVTLSCEQNLNHDAMYWYRQDPGQGLRLIYYSQIVNDFQKGDIAEGYSVSREKKESFPLTVTSAQKNPTAFYLCASSIGVGTDINLNYGYTFGSGTRLTVV.

V and J are TRBV18 and TRBJ2-3, with TRBD2 matching 8 bases. The germline V gene encodes CDR1 KGHSH and CDR2 LQKENI. J was trimmed by 5 bases and V by 2 bases; bases with no gene match: 9. The CDR3 runs to 16 residues. The CDR3 spells CASSPFPSGLEDTQYF. DNA for the CDR3: TGTGCCAGCTCACCATTTCCTAGCGGGTTGGAAGATACGCAGTATTTT.

This clone was recorded a few times. The V call is TRBV28, the J call TRBJ1-2, with TRBD1 identical over 8 bases. Germline CDR1 reads MDHEN; CDR2 reads SYDVKM. The CDR3 has 14 amino acids. V shed 4 bases, J shed 6 bases, and the junction held 7 bases outside the gene matches. CDR3 loop: CASSSLDRADGYTF. In nucleotides, the CDR3 is TGTGCCAGCAGTTCGCTGGACAGGGCGGATGGCTACACCTTC.

This clone was found once. V gene TRBV18 combines with J gene TRBJ1-1, with a weak D call TRBD1 (6 bases). Between the trimmed V and J ends, which lost 0 bases and 5 bases, there was a span of 16 bases. The CDR3 is 16 amino acids. Germline V CDR1 and CDR2: KGHSH, LQKENI. CDR3 amino acids: CASSPPSKAGETEAFF. Written as DNA, the CDR3 is TGTGCCAGCTCACCACCGTCGAAGGCAGGGGAGACTGAAGCTTTCTTT. The variable domain in full, completed from reference TRBV18 and TRBJ1-1, reads NAGVMQNPRHLVRRRGQEARLRCSPMKGHSHVYWYRQLPEEGLKFMVYLQKENIIDESGMPKERFSAEFPKEGPSILRIQQVVRGDSAAYFCASSPPSKAGETEAFFGQGTRLTVV.

This clone was counted once. The CDR3 is CASSLVPGRNTEAFF. DNA for the CDR3: TGCGCCAGCAGCTTGGTTCCGGGTCGGAACACTGAAGCTTTCTTT. The V and J genes are TRBV5-1 and TRBJ1-1; D unclear. Trimming took 0 bases from V and 1 from J, leaving 10 bases between them. Germline V gene data show CDR1 as SGHRS and CDR2 as YFSETQ. The CDR3 is made up of 15 amino acids.

The V call is TRBV19, the J call TRBJ1-1; TRBD1 aligns across 9 bases. Germline V gene sequence: CDR1 LNHDA, CDR2 SQIVND (reference sequence). V shed 5 bases and J 3 bases; nucleotides not matched to a gene: 13. The CDR3 runs to 17 residues. In nucleotides, the CDR3 is TGTGCCAGTAGTCCCATAATGGGACAGGGCCGGTACACTGAAGCTTTCTTT. It yields the protein CASSPIMGQGRYTEAFF.

The V call is TRBV4-1, the J call TRBJ2-7, with D possibly matching TRBD1 (5 bases). This CDR3 comprises 15 residues. Germline V gene lookup returns CDR1 MGHRA and CDR2 YSYEKL. Trimming left V 0 bases short and J 3 bases short, with 12 bases between. CDR3 sequence (DNA): TGCGCCAGCAGCCAAGATCTGGGGCAGATCTACGAGCAGTACTTC. Protein product: CASSQDLGQIYEQYF.

The V call is TRBV7-6, the J call TRBJ1-2, with a weak D call TRBD1 (5 bases). V was shortened by 5 bases and J by 6 bases, with 25 bases between the two germline ends. The CDR3 totals 17 residues. CDR1 is SGHVS, CDR2 FNYEAQ, per germline. The CDR3 here is CASSPRAGTMVVDGYTF. The CDR3 DNA reads TGTGCCAGCAGCCCCAGGGCAGGAACGATGGTGGTGGATGGCTACACCTTC.